The rows below give T cell receptor beta chains drawn from one sample of a study of blood T cell repertoires in COVID-19. Generated by immunoSEQ multiplex PCR, the TCRdb table keeps only in-frame clones and is missing some. This table holds roughly 250,000 clones, over 75% found once. The sequencing sample was made of peripheral blood. The receptor set was obtained from a human donor with COVID-19, enrolled during active disease. The donor label of this sample is uncertain. The CDR3 runs from the conserved cysteine through the conserved F or W. Fields, in order: V gene, J gene, D gene, clone size, CDR3 DNA, CDR3 protein. D genes are given only for firm matches. Part of the rows lack a size; the others show once, few, many or a class for expanded clones.

V gene: TRBV5-6; J gene: TRBJ1-2; D gene: NA; clone size: NA; CDR3 DNA: TGTGCCAGCAGCTACCAGGGGCCTGGCTACACCTTC; CDR3 protein: CASSYQGPGYTF
V gene: TRBV6-5; J gene: TRBJ2-7; D gene: TRBD1; clone size: NA; CDR3 DNA: TGTGCCAGCAGTTACACCCTCGGACAGGGGAATTACGAGCAGTACTTC; CDR3 protein: CASSYTLGQGNYEQYF
V gene: TRBV9; J gene: TRBJ2-1; D gene: TRBD1; clone size: NA; CDR3 DNA: TGTGCCAGCAGCGTAGTGGGACAGGGGAACAATGAGCAGTTCTTC; CDR3 protein: CASSVVGQGNNEQFF
V gene: TRBV6-6; J gene: TRBJ1-5; D gene: TRBD1; clone size: NA; CDR3 DNA: TGTGCCAGCAGATTTGGACAGGGAATTCGTCAGCCCCAGCATTTT; CDR3 protein: CASRFGQGIRQPQHF
V gene: TRBV5-5; J gene: TRBJ2-1; D gene: NA; clone size: NA; CDR3 DNA: TGTGCCAGCAGCCCAAGGTCGGGCGGGTTAACTTACAATGAGCAGTTCTTC; CDR3 protein: CASSPRSGGLTYNEQFF
V gene: TRBV6-4; J gene: TRBJ2-7; D gene: NA; clone size: NA; CDR3 DNA: TGTGCCAGCAGTGTAGGGCGCTTAGGGGGGTACTTC; CDR3 protein: CASSVGRLGGYF
V gene: TRBV14; J gene: TRBJ2-1; D gene: NA; clone size: NA; CDR3 DNA: TGTGCCAGCAGCCAAGAAGCGTACGGTGAGCAGTTCTTC; CDR3 protein: CASSQEAYGEQFF
V gene: TRBV5-1; J gene: TRBJ2-3; D gene: TRBD1; clone size: NA; CDR3 DNA: TGCGCCAGCAGCGTAACACAGGGGGCGGTCGATACGCAGTATTTT; CDR3 protein: CASSVTQGAVDTQYF
V gene: TRBV4-1; J gene: TRBJ2-1; D gene: TRBD2; clone size: few; CDR3 DNA: TGCGCCAGCAGCCAAGGGACTAGCGGGAGTTTAAATGGTGAGCAGTTCTTC; CDR3 protein: CASSQGTSGSLNGEQFF
V gene: TRBV10-2; J gene: TRBJ2-2; D gene: NA; clone size: NA; CDR3 DNA: TGCGCCAGCAGTGACCTAGCAGGGGGGTCCGGGGAGCTGTTTTTT; CDR3 protein: CASSDLAGGSGELFF
V gene: TRBV9; J gene: TRBJ1-5; D gene: TRBD1; clone size: NA; CDR3 DNA: TGTGCCAGCAGCCTTGGACAGGGGGGATACAATCAGCCCCAGCATTTT; CDR3 protein: CASSLGQGGYNQPQHF
V gene: TRBV2; J gene: TRBJ2-2; D gene: TRBD2; clone size: NA; CDR3 DNA: TGTGCCAGCAGCGAACCGGGGACTAGCGGGAGTGGCGGGGAGCTGTTTTTT; CDR3 protein: CASSEPGTSGSGGELFF
V gene: TRBV7-2; J gene: TRBJ1-2; D gene: NA; clone size: NA; CDR3 DNA: TGTGCCAGCAGCTTAGCACCTGGAGCTAACTATGGCTACACCTTC; CDR3 protein: CASSLAPGANYGYTF
V gene: TRBV7-2; J gene: TRBJ2-1; D gene: TRBD2; clone size: once; CDR3 DNA: TGTGCCAGCAGCTTAGTGCGGGAGAGCGAGCAGTTCTTC; CDR3 protein: CASSLVRESEQFF
V gene: TRBV28; J gene: TRBJ1-6; D gene: TRBD1; clone size: NA; CDR3 DNA: TGTGCCACCAGACTTCCCCGGGACAGGAACTATAATTCACCCCTCCACTTT; CDR3 protein: CATRLPRDRNYNSPLHF
V gene: TRBV6-5; J gene: TRBJ2-3; D gene: TRBD2; clone size: NA; CDR3 DNA: TGTGCCAGCAGCCTAGCGGGAGGTAGCACAGATACGCAGTATTTT; CDR3 protein: CASSLAGGSTDTQYF
V gene: TRBV6-5; J gene: TRBJ2-7; D gene: TRBD1; clone size: NA; CDR3 DNA: TGTGCCAGCAGTTCGTTGGGACAGAGCTTTTACGAGCAGTACTTC; CDR3 protein: CASSSLGQSFYEQYF
V gene: TRBV3-1/TRBV3-2; J gene: TRBJ1-5; D gene: NA; clone size: NA; CDR3 DNA: TGTGCCAGCAGCCAAGATCTACAGGTCGGCCAGCCCCAGCATTTT; CDR3 protein: CASSQDLQVGQPQHF
V gene: TRBV5-1; J gene: TRBJ2-6; D gene: NA; clone size: NA; CDR3 DNA: TGCGCCAGCAGCTTCCGGAGGACCTTGGGCGCTGGGGCCAACGTCCTGACTTTC; CDR3 protein: CASSFRRTLGAGANVLTF
V gene: TRBV19; J gene: TRBJ1-5; D gene: NA; clone size: NA; CDR3 DNA: TGTGCCAGTAGCCTCCCGGCGGCTTATAGCAATCAGCCCCAGCATTTT; CDR3 protein: CASSLPAAYSNQPQHF
V gene: TRBV5-6; J gene: TRBJ1-4; D gene: TRBD1; clone size: NA; CDR3 DNA: TGTGCCAGCAACCCGTCCGGGACAGGGGGCGGGAACGAAAAACTGTTTTTT; CDR3 protein: CASNPSGTGGGNEKLFF
V gene: TRBV2; J gene: TRBJ2-7; D gene: TRBD2; clone size: few; CDR3 DNA: TGTGCCAGCAGCGGGGACAGGGGATCTAGCGGGAGGGGCGAGCAGTACTTC; CDR3 protein: CASSGDRGSSGRGEQYF
V gene: TRBV2; J gene: TRBJ2-5; D gene: TRBD2; clone size: once; CDR3 DNA: TGTGCCAGCAGCGGACTAACTAGCGGAGAGACCCAGTACTTC; CDR3 protein: CASSGLTSGETQYF
V gene: TRBV5-1; J gene: TRBJ2-1; D gene: NA; clone size: NA; CDR3 DNA: TGCGCCAGCAGCTTTGGGGGGAACAATGAGCAGTTCTTC; CDR3 protein: CASSFGGNNEQFF
V gene: TRBV5-4; J gene: TRBJ1-4; D gene: TRBD1; clone size: NA; CDR3 DNA: TGTGCCAGCTCCCGACAGGGGGCTAGGGCTAATGAAAAACTGTTTTTT; CDR3 protein: CASSRQGARANEKLFF
V gene: TRBV19; J gene: TRBJ1-6; D gene: NA; clone size: NA; CDR3 DNA: TGTGCCAGTAGTCCCGGGGGGTCTAATTCACCCCTCCACTTT; CDR3 protein: CASSPGGSNSPLHF
V gene: TRBV3-1/TRBV3-2; J gene: TRBJ2-1; D gene: TRBD1; clone size: NA; CDR3 DNA: TGTGCCAGCAGCCAATTGTTGCGAGGGGGCGGTGAGCAGTTCTTC; CDR3 protein: CASSQLLRGGGEQFF
V gene: TRBV7-2; J gene: TRBJ2-7; D gene: NA; clone size: NA; CDR3 DNA: TGTGCCAGCAGCTTAGGCAGGGAATTCTACGAGCAGTACTTC; CDR3 protein: CASSLGREFYEQYF
V gene: TRBV7-9; J gene: TRBJ1-3; D gene: TRBD1; clone size: NA; CDR3 DNA: TGTGCCAGCAGCCCATCACAGGGGACCTTCTCTGGAAACACCATATATTTT; CDR3 protein: CASSPSQGTFSGNTIYF
V gene: TRBV29-1; J gene: TRBJ1-2; D gene: NA; clone size: once; CDR3 DNA: TGCAGCGTTGAATTAGGGGTCTTGGGGTCGGGCTACACCTTC; CDR3 protein: CSVELGVLGSGYTF
V gene: TRBV11-2; J gene: TRBJ2-3; D gene: TRBD2; clone size: once; CDR3 DNA: TGTGCCAGCAGCTTTAGCGGGGCTAGCACAGATACGCAGTATTTT; CDR3 protein: CASSFSGASTDTQYF
V gene: TRBV5-4; J gene: TRBJ1-2; D gene: TRBD1; clone size: NA; CDR3 DNA: TGTGCCAGCAGCACCTCGACAGGGGAGGGCTACACCTTC; CDR3 protein: CASSTSTGEGYTF
V gene: TRBV27; J gene: TRBJ1-2; D gene: TRBD1; clone size: NA; CDR3 DNA: TGTGCCAGCAGACTAGGGACAGGGCGGACCCATGGCTACACCTTC; CDR3 protein: CASRLGTGRTHGYTF
V gene: TRBV30; J gene: TRBJ1-5; D gene: NA; clone size: NA; CDR3 DNA: TGTGCCGTAACAGGGAGCAATCAGCCCCAGCATTTT; CDR3 protein: CAVTGSNQPQHF
V gene: TRBV11-3; J gene: TRBJ2-1; D gene: TRBD2; clone size: once; CDR3 DNA: TGTGCCAGCAGCTTAGATCGCGGGAGGGGGGGCTCCTACAATGAGCAGTTCTTC; CDR3 protein: CASSLDRGRGGSYNEQFF
V gene: TRBV4-1; J gene: TRBJ1-5; D gene: NA; clone size: NA; CDR3 DNA: TGCGCCAGCAGCCCTTGGACAGATAGCAATCAGCCCCAGCATTTT; CDR3 protein: CASSPWTDSNQPQHF
V gene: TRBV11-2; J gene: TRBJ2-2; D gene: TRBD2; clone size: NA; CDR3 DNA: TGTGCCAGCAGCCCGATCGGCGGGAGTGGCGGGGAGCTGTTTTTT; CDR3 protein: CASSPIGGSGGELFF
V gene: TRBV11-2; J gene: TRBJ2-7; D gene: TRBD1; clone size: NA; CDR3 DNA: TGTGCCAGCAGCTTCAGGACAGGCTCCTACGAGCAGTACTTC; CDR3 protein: CASSFRTGSYEQYF
V gene: TRBV6-6; J gene: TRBJ1-5; D gene: TRBD1; clone size: NA; CDR3 DNA: TGTGCCAGCAGTCCACGGGACAGGGCCTGGGAGAGCAATCAGCCCCAGCATTTT; CDR3 protein: CASSPRDRAWESNQPQHF